This T cell receptor (beta chain) comes out of a study of response to subunit inactivated influenza vaccine (dated by TCRdb to the late 2010s). Study-level background: The study used deep quantitative T cell receptor repertoire profiling to track responses to a trivalent subunit inactivated influenza vaccine.

Library preparation employed RT-PCR. The sequencer was an Illumina HiSeq 2500. TCRdb passed the public sequencing reads through fastp at Q25 and MiXCR, retaining productive beta sequences. Here each entry gathers all rows of one CDR3 protein and keeps the most common genes and DNA. This sample has hundreds of thousands of distinct CDR3 sequences in its table, and 15% to 17% of those were observed once. Roughly 12% of the sample rests with the top ten. The CDR3 measures 13 amino acids from cysteine to phenylalanine. CDR3 DNA is the only sequence kept; it has 39 bases, read in frame from the first base. CDR1 and CDR2 are drawn from the germline V gene (reference sequence): MNHNY, SVGAGI. Here V drops 5 bases and J drops 5 bases, and the junction holds 5 bases not matched to any gene. The research as a whole found: The authors suggested that each seasonal influenza vaccination may recruit only a limited number of new T cells.

Worth noting for this clonotype: Its antigen has not been determined. Nothing much larger sits one base from this clone, and base qualities are not available.

Sample: PBMCs from blood, taken 12 days after vaccination. In this chain, TRBV6-6 is recombined with TRBJ1-1, with 7 bases aligning to TRBD1. This clonotype was obtained from a man between 50 and 59 years old who received an inactivated influenza vaccine. Donor details come from another sample of the same person, matched by shared clones. The CDR3 sequence is CASSQDRMTEAFF. The DNA sequence follows: TGTGCCAGCAGTCAGGACAGGATGACTGAAGCTTTCTTT.